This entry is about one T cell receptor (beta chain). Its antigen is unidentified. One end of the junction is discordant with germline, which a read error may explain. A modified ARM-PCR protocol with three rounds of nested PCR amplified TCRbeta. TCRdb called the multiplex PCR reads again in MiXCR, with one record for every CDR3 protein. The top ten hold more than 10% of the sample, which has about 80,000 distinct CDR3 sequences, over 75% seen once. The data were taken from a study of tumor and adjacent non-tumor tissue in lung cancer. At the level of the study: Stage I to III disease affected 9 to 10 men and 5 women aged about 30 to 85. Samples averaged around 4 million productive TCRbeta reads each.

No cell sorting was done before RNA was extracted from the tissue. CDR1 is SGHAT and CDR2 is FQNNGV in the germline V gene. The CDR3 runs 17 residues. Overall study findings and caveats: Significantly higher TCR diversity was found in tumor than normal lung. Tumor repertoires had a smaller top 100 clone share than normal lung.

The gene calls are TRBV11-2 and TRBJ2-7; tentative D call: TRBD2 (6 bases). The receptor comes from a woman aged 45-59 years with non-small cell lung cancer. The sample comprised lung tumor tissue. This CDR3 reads CTSSLAAGRTRPYEQYF. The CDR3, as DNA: TGTACCAGCAGCTTAGCCGCGGGACGCACGAGGCCCTACGAGCAGTATTTC.